This T cell receptor (beta chain) was sequenced for a study of blood T cell repertoires in COVID-19. Study background: PBMCs, B-cell-depleted T cells, or T cells provided the cDNA or gDNA that made up the material.

This study enrolled people aged about 18 to 100 from approximately 24 US geographic areas. Repertoires were generated with immunoSEQ multiplex PCR, while TCRdb's copy carries only in-frame clones and drops some. Of under 250,000 clones in the sample, 70% to 90% are singletons; the top ten hold approximately 9.6%. Germline values: CDR1 SGHAT, CDR2 FQNNGV. The V and J ends lost 3 bases and 8 bases respectively, with 28 bases between them. The CDR3 runs to 18 residues. This rearrangement joins TRBV11-2 to TRBJ1-2; no definite D call. The sequencing input was PBMCs or T cells enriched from blood (not recorded which). The origin of this receptor is a woman aged 45-59 years with acute COVID-19. The CDR3 bases are TGTGCCAGCAGCTTCCAGTCCGGGTTTGGAGACTATCGGCAGGGCTACACCTTC. It codes for CASSFQSGFGDYRQGYTF.